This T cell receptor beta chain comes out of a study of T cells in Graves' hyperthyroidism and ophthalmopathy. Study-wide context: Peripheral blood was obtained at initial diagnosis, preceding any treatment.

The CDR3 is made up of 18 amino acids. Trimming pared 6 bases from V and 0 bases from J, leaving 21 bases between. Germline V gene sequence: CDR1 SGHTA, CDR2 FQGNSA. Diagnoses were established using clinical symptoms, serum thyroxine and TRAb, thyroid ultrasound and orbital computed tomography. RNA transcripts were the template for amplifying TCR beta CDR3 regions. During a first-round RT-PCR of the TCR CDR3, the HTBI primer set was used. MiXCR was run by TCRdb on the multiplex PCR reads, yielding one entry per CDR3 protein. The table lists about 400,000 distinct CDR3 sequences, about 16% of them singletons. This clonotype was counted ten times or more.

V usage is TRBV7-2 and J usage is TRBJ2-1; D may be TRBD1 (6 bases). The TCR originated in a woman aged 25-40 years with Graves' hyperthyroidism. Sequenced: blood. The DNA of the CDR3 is TGTGCCAGCAGTTCGACAGGCCTCCTTGGACGCTCCTACAATGAGCAGTTCTTC. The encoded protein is CASSSTGLLGRSYNEQFF. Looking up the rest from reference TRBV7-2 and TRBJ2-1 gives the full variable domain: GAGVSQSPSNKVTEKGKDVELRCDPISGHTALYWYRQSLGQGLEFLIYFQGNSAPDKSGLPSDRFSAERTGGSVSTLTIQRTQQEDSAVYLCASSSTGLLGRSYNEQFFGPGTRLTVL.